This section outlines one T cell receptor beta chain sequence together with its context. The source of the sample is a study of blood T cell repertoires in COVID-19. As for the study in general: From the United States, Italy and Spain came samples of acute and convalescent COVID-19. Sample material is recorded as cDNA or gDNA derived from T cells, B-cell-depleted T cells, or PBMCs.

This table comes from immunoSEQ multiplex PCR, and its TCRdb copy is limited to in-frame clones, with some not included. The data show 280,000 or so clones, 85% seen once. Germline CDR1 reads LNHDA; CDR2 reads SQIVND (reference sequence). The CDR3 is made up of 14 amino acids. The V gene lost 5 bases and the J gene lost 1 base, with 8 bases spanning the gap. Participants were placed into cohorts based on the clinical history they reported. Recovery meant two consecutive negative NP/OP PCR tests, professional clearance, or resolved symptoms. Sequencing used PBMCs or T cells enriched from blood (not recorded which). This chain joins TRBV19 and TRBJ2-2, with a weak D call TRBD2 (5 bases). The sequence came from a woman aged 45-59 years who had recovered from COVID-19. The CDR3 DNA follows: TGTGCCAGTAGTTGGGAGCGGAACACCGGGGAGCTGTTTTTT. This gives the protein CASSWERNTGELFF. Full variable domain (rest looked up from reference TRBV19 and TRBJ2-2): DGGITQSPKYLFRKEGQNVTLSCEQNLNHDAMYWYRQDPGQGLRLIYYSQIVNDFQKGDIAEGYSVSREKKESFPLTVTSAQKNPTAFYLCASSWERNTGELFFGEGSRLTVL.